This T cell receptor beta chain is from a study of T-cell memory formation after mild COVID-19. Study-level background: The two donors had largely donor-specific TCR clusters.

General study findings and limits: CD4+ contracting clones were mainly CM and EM; CD8+ ones, EMRA.

Trimming removed 1 base at V and 4 bases at J, with 1 base between. This CDR3 is 11 amino acids long. 5'RACE primed at constant segments yielded TCR alpha and TCR beta cDNA libraries bearing sample barcodes and UMIs. TCRdb processed the 5' RACE reads anew with MiXCR; each CDR3 protein has one entry. This table has some 130,000 distinct CDR3 sequences, around 6.3% appearing once. By its share, this clonotype is medium-sized. Its antigen is undetermined. Sequenced material: PBMCs or a T cell subset sorted from them (not recorded which). The TCR sequence derives from an adult woman who had mild COVID-19 (a few samples of this study predate the infection). Cell type and time point are not known. V is TRBV12-3 or TRBV12-4 and J is TRBJ2-5; D gene unclear. CDR3 loop: CASSLGETQYF. CDR3 DNA: TGTGCCAGCAGTTTAGGAGAGACCCAGTACTTC.